Given below is one T cell receptor (beta chain) in context. Its antigen is unidentified. The data stem from a study of radiotherapy plus CTLA-4 blockade in lung cancer. Treatment of patients with chemo-refractory metastatic non-small-cell lung cancer consisted of focal radiation plus CTLA-4 blockade with ipilimumab. Germline V CDR1 and CDR2: LGHNA, YNFKEQ. The CDR3 sequence is 14 residues long. V trimming: 6 bases; J trimming: 0 bases; junction bases outside the gene matches: 5. General study points: Reports identified early blood T cell clone dynamics, with interferon-beta, as the best response predictor.

The table came from immunoSEQ multiplex PCR; TCRdb's copy has only in-frame clones and leaves some out. The sample carries around 45,000 clones, roughly 64% recorded once. The specimen comprised peripheral blood, sampled from a patient treated with radiotherapy plus ipilimumab. The genes are TRBV4-2 and TRBJ2-7; TRBD1 matches at 7 bases. The sequence was obtained from a human donor with non-small cell lung cancer who had a partial response to radiotherapy plus ipilimumab. The CDR3 is CASRETGSSYEQYF. Here the CDR3 DNA reads TGTGCCAGCAGGGAGACAGGGAGCTCCTACGAGCAGTACTTC.